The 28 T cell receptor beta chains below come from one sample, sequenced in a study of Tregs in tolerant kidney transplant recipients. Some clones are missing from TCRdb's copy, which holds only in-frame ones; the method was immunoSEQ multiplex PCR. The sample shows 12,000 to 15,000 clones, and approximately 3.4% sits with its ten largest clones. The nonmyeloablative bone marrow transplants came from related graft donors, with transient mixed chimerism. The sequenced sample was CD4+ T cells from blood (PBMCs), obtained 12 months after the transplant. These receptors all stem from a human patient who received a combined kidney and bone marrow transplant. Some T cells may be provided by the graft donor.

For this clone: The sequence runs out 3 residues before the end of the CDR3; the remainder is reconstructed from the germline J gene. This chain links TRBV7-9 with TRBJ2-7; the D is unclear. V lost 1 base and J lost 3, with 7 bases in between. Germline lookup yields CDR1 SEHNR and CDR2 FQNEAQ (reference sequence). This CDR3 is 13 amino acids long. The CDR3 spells CASSLDTIYEQYF. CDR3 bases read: TGTGCCAGCAGCTTAGACACTATCTACGAG.

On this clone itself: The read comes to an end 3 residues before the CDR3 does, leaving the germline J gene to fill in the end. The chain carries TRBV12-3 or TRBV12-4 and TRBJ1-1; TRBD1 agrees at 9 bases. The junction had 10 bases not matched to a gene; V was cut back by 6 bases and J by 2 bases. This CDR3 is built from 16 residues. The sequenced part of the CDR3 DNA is TGTGCCAGCAGGCCAAGTTTACAGGGGGCAAACACTGAA. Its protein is CASRPSLQGANTE. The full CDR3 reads CASRPSLQGANTEAFF.

CDR3 bases read: TGTGCCTGGAGTGGGGGCAGCGACAGGGGTCATCAGCCC. This encodes CAWSGGSDRGHQP. The CDR3 in its entirety is CAWSGGSDRGHQPQHF. The chain carries TRBV30 and TRBJ1-5; 8 positions agree with TRBD1. The observed sequence ends 3 residues before the CDR3 terminus, with the missing tail filled in from the germline J gene. CDR3 length equals 16 residues. Germline CDR1 GTSNPN, CDR2 SVGIG (reference sequence). V was clipped by 1 base and J by 5 bases; unmatched bases: 10.

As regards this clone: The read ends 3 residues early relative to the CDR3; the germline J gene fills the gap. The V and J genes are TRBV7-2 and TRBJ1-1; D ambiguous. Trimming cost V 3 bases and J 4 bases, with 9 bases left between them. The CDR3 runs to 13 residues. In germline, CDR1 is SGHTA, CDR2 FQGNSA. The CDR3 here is CASSFRGITEAFF. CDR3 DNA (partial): TGTGCCAGCAGCTTCAGAGGCATCACTGAA.

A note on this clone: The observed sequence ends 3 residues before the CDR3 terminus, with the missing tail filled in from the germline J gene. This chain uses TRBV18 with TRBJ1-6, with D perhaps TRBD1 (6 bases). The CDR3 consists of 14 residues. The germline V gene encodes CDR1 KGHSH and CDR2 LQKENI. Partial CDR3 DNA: TGTGCCAGCTCACCGCAGGGGTTAGACTCTCCC. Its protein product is CASSPQGLDSP. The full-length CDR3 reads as CASSPQGLDSPLHF.

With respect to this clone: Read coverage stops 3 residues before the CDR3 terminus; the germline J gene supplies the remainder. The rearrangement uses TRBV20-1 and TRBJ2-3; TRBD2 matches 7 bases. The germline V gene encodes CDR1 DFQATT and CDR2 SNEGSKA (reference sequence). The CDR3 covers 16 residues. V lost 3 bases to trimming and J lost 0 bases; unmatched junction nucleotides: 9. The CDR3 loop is CSASPPSGPSTDTQYF. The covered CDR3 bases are TGCAGTGCTAGCCCCCCTAGCGGACCTAGCACAGATACG.

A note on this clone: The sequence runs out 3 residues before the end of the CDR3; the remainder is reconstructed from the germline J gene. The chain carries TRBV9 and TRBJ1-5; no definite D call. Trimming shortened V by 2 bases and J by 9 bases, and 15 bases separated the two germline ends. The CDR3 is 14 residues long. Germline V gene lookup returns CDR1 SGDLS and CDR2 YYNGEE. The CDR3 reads CASSVRGDTGPQHF. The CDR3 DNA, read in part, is TGTGCCAGCAGCGTTCGGGGAGACACCGGGCCC.

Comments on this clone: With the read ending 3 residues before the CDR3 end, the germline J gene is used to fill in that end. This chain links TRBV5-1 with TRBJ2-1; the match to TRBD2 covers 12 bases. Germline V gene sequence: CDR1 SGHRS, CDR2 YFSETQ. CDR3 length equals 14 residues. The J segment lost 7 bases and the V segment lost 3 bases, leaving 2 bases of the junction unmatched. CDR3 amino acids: CASSSTSGSNEQFF. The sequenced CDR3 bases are TGCGCCAGCAGCTCGACTAGCGGGAGTAATGAG.

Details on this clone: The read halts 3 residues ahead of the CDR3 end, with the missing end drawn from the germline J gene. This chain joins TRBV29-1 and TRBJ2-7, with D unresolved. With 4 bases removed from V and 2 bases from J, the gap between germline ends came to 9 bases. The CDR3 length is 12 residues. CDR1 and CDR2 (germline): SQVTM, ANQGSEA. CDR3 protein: CSVAQSTYEQYF. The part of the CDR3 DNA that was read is TGCAGCGTTGCCCAGTCCACCTACGAG.

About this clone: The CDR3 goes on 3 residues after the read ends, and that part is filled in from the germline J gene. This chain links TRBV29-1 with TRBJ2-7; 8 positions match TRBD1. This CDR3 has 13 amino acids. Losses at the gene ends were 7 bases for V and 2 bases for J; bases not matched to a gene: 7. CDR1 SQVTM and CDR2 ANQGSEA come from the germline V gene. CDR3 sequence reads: CSAGQDSTYEQYF. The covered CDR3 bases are TGCAGCGCGGGACAGGACTCCACCTACGAG.

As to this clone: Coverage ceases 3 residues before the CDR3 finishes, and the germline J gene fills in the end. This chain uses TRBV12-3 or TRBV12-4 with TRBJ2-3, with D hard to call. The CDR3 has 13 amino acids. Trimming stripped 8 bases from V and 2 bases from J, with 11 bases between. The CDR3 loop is CASVVRPTDTQYF. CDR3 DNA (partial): TGTGCCAGCGTGGTGCGGCCCACAGATACG.

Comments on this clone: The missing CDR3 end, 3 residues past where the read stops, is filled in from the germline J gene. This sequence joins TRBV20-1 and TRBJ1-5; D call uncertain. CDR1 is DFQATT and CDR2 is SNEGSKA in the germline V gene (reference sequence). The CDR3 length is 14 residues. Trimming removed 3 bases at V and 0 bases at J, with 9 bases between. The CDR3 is CSASPGYSNQPQHF. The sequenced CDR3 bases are TGCAGTGCTAGCCCAGGTTATAGCAATCAGCCC.

The CDR3 DNA, read in part, is TGTGCCAGCAGTTCCAAACAGGGGGTTAGCAATCAGCCC. This gives the protein CASSSKQGVSNQP. The entire CDR3 sequence reads CASSSKQGVSNQPQHF. The chain couples TRBV28 to TRBJ1-5; 8 bases align to TRBD1. The sequence runs out 3 residues before the end of the CDR3; the remainder is reconstructed from the germline J gene. Germline V gives CDR1 MDHEN, CDR2 SYDVKM. The CDR3 has 16 amino acids. J gave up 0 bases and V 4 bases, and 5 bases lay outside the gene matches.

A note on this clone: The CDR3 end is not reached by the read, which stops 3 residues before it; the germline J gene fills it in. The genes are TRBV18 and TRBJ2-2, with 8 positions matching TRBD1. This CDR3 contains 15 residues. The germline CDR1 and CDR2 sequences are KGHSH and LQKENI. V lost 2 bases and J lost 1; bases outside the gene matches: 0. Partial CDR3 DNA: TGTGCCAGCTCACCAGGACAGGGGAACACCGGGGAG. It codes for CASSPGQGNTGE. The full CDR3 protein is CASSPGQGNTGELFF.

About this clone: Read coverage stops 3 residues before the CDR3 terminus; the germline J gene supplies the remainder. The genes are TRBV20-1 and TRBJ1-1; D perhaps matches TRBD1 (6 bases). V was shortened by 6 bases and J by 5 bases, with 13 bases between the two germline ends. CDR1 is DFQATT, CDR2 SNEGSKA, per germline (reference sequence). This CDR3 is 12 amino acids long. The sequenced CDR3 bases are TGCAGTGCGCGGGACACGGGGACTGAA. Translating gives CSARDTGTE. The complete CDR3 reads CSARDTGTEAFF.

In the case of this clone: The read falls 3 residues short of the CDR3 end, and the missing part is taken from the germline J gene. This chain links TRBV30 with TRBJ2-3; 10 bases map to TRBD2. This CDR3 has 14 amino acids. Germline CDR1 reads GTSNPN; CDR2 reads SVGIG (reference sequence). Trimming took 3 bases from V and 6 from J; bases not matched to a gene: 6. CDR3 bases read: TGTGCCTGGAGCCCTAGCGGGAGTCCCGATACG. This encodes CAWSPSGSPDT. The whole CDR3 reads CAWSPSGSPDTQYF.

CDR3 DNA, as far as it was read: TGCGCCAGCAGGGAACTAGCGGGAGTTAATGAG. Protein: CASRELAGVNE. The entire CDR3 reads CASRELAGVNEQFF. The chain carries TRBV5-1 and TRBJ2-1, with 11 bases fitting TRBD2. The read is 3 residues too short to cover the CDR3 end, so that end is filled in from the germline J gene. This CDR3 spans 14 amino acids. The germline V gene encodes CDR1 SGHRS and CDR2 YFSETQ. The junction had 5 bases not matched to a gene; V was cut back by 5 bases and J by 7 bases.

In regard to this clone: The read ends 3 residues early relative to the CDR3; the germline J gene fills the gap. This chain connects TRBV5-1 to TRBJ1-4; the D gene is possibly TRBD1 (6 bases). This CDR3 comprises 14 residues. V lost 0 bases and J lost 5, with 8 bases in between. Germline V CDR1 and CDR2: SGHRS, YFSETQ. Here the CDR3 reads CASSLGGPNEKLFF. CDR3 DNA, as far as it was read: TGCGCCAGCAGCTTGGGGGGGCCCAATGAAAAA.

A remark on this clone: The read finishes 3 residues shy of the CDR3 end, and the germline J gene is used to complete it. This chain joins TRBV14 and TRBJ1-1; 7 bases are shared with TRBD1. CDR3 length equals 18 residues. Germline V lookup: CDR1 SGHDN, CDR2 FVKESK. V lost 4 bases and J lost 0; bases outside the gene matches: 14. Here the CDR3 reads CASSLRQRTGRLNTEAFF. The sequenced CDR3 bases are TGTGCCAGCAGCCTTAGACAGAGGACAGGCCGTTTGAACACTGAA.

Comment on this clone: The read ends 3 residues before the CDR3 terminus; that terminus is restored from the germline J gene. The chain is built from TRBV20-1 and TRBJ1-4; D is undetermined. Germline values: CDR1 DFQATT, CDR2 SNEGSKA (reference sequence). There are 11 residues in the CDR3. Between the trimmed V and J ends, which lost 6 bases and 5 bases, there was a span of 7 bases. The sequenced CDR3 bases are TGCAGTGCCCCTAAAAATGAAAAA. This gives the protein CSAPKNEK. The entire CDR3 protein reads CSAPKNEKLFF.

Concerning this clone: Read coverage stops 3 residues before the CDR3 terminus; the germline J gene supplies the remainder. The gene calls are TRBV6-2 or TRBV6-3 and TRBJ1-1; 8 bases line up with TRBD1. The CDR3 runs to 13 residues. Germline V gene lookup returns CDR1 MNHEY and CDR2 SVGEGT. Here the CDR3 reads CASSLQGADSAFF. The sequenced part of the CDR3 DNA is TGTGCCAGCAGTCTCCAGGGGGCAGATTCG.

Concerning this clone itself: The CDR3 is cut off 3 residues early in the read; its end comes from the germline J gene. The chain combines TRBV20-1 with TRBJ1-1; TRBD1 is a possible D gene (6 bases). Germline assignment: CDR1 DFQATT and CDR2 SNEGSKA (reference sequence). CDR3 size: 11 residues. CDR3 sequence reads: CSAKGGGLAFF. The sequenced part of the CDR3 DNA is TGCAGTGCTAAAGGGGGGGGGCTG.

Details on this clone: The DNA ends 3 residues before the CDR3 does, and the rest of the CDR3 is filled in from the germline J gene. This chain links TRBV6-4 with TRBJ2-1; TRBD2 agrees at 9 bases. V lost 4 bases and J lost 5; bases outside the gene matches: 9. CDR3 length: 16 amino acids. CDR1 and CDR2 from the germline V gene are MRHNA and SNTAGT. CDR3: CASSAWTSEGNNEQFF. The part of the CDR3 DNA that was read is TGTGCCAGCAGTGCATGGACTAGCGAGGGGAACAATGAG.

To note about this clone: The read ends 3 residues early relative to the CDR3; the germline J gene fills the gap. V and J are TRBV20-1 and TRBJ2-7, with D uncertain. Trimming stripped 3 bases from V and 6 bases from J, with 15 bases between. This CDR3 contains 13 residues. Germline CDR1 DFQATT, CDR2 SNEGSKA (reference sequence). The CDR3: CSARKYAMPEQYF. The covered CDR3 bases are TGCAGTGCTAGGAAATATGCGATGCCCGAG.

The chain's CDR3 is CASSEMGGRSYEQYF. CDR3 DNA, as far as it was read: TGTGCCAGCAGTGAAATGGGGGGACGGTCCTACGAG. The chain recombines TRBV6-1 with TRBJ2-7, with D maybe TRBD2 (6 bases). From the germline J gene comes the end of the CDR3, since the read stops 3 residues before it. The germline CDR1 and CDR2 sequences are MNHNS and SASEGT. The V end was cut by 2 bases, the J end by 1 base, with 12 bases between. This CDR3 region has 15 residues.

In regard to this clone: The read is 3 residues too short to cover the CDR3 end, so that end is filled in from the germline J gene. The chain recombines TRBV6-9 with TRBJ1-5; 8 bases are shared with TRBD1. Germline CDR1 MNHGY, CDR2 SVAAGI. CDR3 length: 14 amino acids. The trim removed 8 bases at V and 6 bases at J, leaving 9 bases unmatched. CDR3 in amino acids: CASASDRESQPQHF. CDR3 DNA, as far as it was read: TGTGCCAGCGCCTCGGACAGGGAAAGTCAGCCC.

The CDR3 protein is CASGASGTDTQYF. The sequenced CDR3 bases are TGTGCTAGTGGGGCTAGCGGTACGGATACG. The chain combines TRBV12-5 with TRBJ2-3; the match to TRBD2 covers 7 bases. From the germline J gene comes the end of the CDR3, since the read stops 3 residues before it. This CDR3 comprises 13 residues. V gave up 6 bases and J gave up 6 bases; unmatched junction bases: 6. Germline V lookup: CDR1 LGHNT, CDR2 FRNRAP.

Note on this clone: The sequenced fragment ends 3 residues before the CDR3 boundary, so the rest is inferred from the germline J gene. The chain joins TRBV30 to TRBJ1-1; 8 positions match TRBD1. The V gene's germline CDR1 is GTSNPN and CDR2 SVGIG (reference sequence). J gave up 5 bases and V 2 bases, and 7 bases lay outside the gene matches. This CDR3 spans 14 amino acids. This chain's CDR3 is CAWSKGRGRTEAFF. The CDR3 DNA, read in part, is TGTGCCTGGAGTAAGGGCAGGGGGCGGACTGAA.